The clone carrying this T cell receptor (beta chain) was seen many times. This specimen comes from a study of T cells after yellow fever vaccination. Overall study findings and caveats: Once the booster was given, most primary-vaccination clones reappeared, at over 95% for CD4 and 88% for CD8. Abundant clonotypes (contaminants from the bulk population) could be present in FACS-sorted repertoires.

The CDR3 contains 16 residues. Germline V gives CDR1 MDHEN, CDR2 SYDVKM. The V gene end was trimmed by 4 bases and the J gene end by 12 bases; junction bases not matched to a gene: 16. 5'RACE template switching produced TCR cDNA carrying a universal primer site and UMIs. MiXCR was run by TCRdb on the 5' RACE reads, yielding one entry per CDR3 protein. The sample has tens of thousands of distinct CDR3 sequences, under 12% seen once. The sequence was obtained from a man younger than 35 who received the YFV17D yellow fever vaccine. The chain carries TRBV28 and TRBJ2-1; 9 bases agree with TRBD2. The specimen comprised PBMCs, either bulk or a sorted T-cell subset (CD4+, CD8+, memory, or dextramer-sorted; not recorded which), sampled approximately 16 days after the first yellow fever vaccination. The CDR3 loop reads CASSSPGGGGPYGQFF. The CDR3, as DNA: TGTGCCAGCAGTTCCCCCGGCGGGGGGGGGCCGTACGGGCAGTTCTTC.